A selection of T cell receptor beta chains follows, all from one sample in a study of blood T cell repertoires in COVID-19. TCRdb keeps only in-frame clones here, not all; method: immunoSEQ multiplex PCR. The data contain around 300,000 clones, approximately 90% of them singletons. The sample comprised peripheral blood. These receptors all come from a woman aged 45-65 years with COVID-19, enrolled during active disease. The CDR3 runs from the conserved cysteine through the conserved F or W. Fields, in order: J gene, D gene, V gene, clone size, CDR3 protein, CDR3 DNA. The D gene is left open where the match is weak. Some rows have no size entry. The others give once, few or many, or a class for an expanded clone.

j_gene: TRBJ1-1
d_gene: -
v_gene: TRBV3-1/TRBV3-2
abundance: -
CDR3aa: CASSPQQAEAFF
CDR3nt: TGTGCCAGCAGCCCACAACAAGCTGAAGCTTTCTTT

j_gene: TRBJ1-2
d_gene: -
v_gene: TRBV27
abundance: -
CDR3aa: CASSFSGFVYGYTF
CDR3nt: TGTGCCAGCAGTTTCTCAGGGTTTGTCTATGGCTACACCTTC

j_gene: TRBJ2-1
d_gene: -
v_gene: TRBV6-4
abundance: -
CDR3aa: CASSDAGSYNEQFF
CDR3nt: TGTGCCAGCAGTGACGCGGGCAGCTACAATGAGCAGTTCTTC

j_gene: TRBJ2-1
d_gene: TRBD2
v_gene: TRBV2
abundance: once
CDR3aa: CASSAAQAGASYNEQFF
CDR3nt: TGTGCCAGCAGTGCCGCACAAGCGGGGGCCTCCTACAATGAGCAGTTCTTC

j_gene: TRBJ1-1
d_gene: -
v_gene: TRBV2
abundance: -
CDR3aa: CASSRQGTPNTEAFF
CDR3nt: TGTGCCAGCAGTCGTCAGGGGACCCCGAACACTGAAGCTTTCTTT

j_gene: TRBJ2-7
d_gene: TRBD2
v_gene: TRBV30
abundance: -
CDR3aa: CAWSDSGDSYEQYF
CDR3nt: TGTGCCTGGAGTGATAGCGGGGACTCCTACGAGCAGTACTTC

j_gene: TRBJ1-5
d_gene: -
v_gene: TRBV30
abundance: -
CDR3aa: CAWSVRRGSNQPQHF
CDR3nt: TGTGCCTGGAGTGTACGTCGGGGATCCAATCAGCCCCAGCATTTT

j_gene: TRBJ2-3
d_gene: -
v_gene: TRBV21-1
abundance: once
CDR3aa: CASSKVYRISSTDTQYF
CDR3nt: TGTGCCAGCAGCAAAGTCTACAGAATCTCAAGCACAGATACGCAGTATTTT

j_gene: TRBJ1-5
d_gene: -
v_gene: TRBV7-2
abundance: once
CDR3aa: CASSLLPRGNQPQHF
CDR3nt: TGTGCCAGCAGCTTACTCCCTAGGGGGAATCAGCCCCAGCATTTT

j_gene: TRBJ1-1
d_gene: -
v_gene: TRBV6-5
abundance: many
CDR3aa: CASSFGAMNTEAFF
CDR3nt: TGTGCCAGCAGTTTTGGGGCCATGAACACTGAAGCTTTCTTT

j_gene: TRBJ2-2
d_gene: -
v_gene: TRBV7-8
abundance: -
CDR3aa: CASSLDFTNTGELFF
CDR3nt: TGTGCCAGCAGCTTAGACTTTACGAACACCGGGGAGCTGTTTTTT

j_gene: TRBJ2-7
d_gene: -
v_gene: TRBV5-4
abundance: -
CDR3aa: CASSSGEFYEQYF
CDR3nt: TGTGCCAGCAGCTCTGGAGAGTTTTACGAGCAGTACTTC

j_gene: TRBJ2-1
d_gene: TRBD1
v_gene: TRBV19
abundance: -
CDR3aa: CASRPADRGKNEQFF
CDR3nt: TGTGCCAGTAGGCCCGCTGACAGGGGAAAAAATGAGCAGTTCTTC

j_gene: TRBJ1-2
d_gene: -
v_gene: TRBV5-8
abundance: -
CDR3aa: CASSVTYYGYTF
CDR3nt: TGTGCCAGCAGCGTCACTTATTATGGCTACACCTTC

j_gene: TRBJ2-7
d_gene: TRBD2
v_gene: TRBV27
abundance: -
CDR3aa: CASSLSGLAGGGYEQYF
CDR3nt: TGTGCCAGCAGTTTATCGGGACTAGCGGGAGGGGGCTACGAGCAGTACTTC

j_gene: TRBJ2-5
d_gene: TRBD2
v_gene: TRBV11-3
abundance: -
CDR3aa: CASSLYASGYSQETQYF
CDR3nt: TGTGCCAGCAGCTTATATGCTAGCGGGTACTCGCAAGAGACCCAGTACTTC

j_gene: TRBJ2-7
d_gene: -
v_gene: TRBV6-5
abundance: few
CDR3aa: CASSYATTDSYEQYF
CDR3nt: TGTGCCAGCAGTTACGCCACGACGGACAGTTACGAGCAGTACTTC

j_gene: TRBJ1-5
d_gene: -
v_gene: TRBV10-3
abundance: -
CDR3aa: CAISEGGNQPQHF
CDR3nt: TGTGCCATCAGTGAGGGGGGGAATCAGCCCCAGCATTTT

j_gene: TRBJ1-1
d_gene: -
v_gene: TRBV25-1
abundance: -
CDR3aa: CASSGEGGSGTEAFF
CDR3nt: TGTGCCAGCAGTGGCGAAGGGGGTTCGGGTACTGAAGCTTTCTTT

j_gene: TRBJ2-1
d_gene: TRBD2
v_gene: TRBV11-2
abundance: -
CDR3aa: CASSLVPSGRPDDYNEQFF
CDR3nt: TGTGCCAGCAGCTTAGTGCCTAGCGGGAGGCCAGATGACTACAATGAGCAGTTCTTC

j_gene: TRBJ1-1
d_gene: TRBD1
v_gene: TRBV28
abundance: -
CDR3aa: CASKGAWDTEAFF
CDR3nt: TGTGCCAGCAAGGGGGCCTGGGACACTGAAGCTTTCTTT

j_gene: TRBJ2-3
d_gene: -
v_gene: TRBV12-5
abundance: once
CDR3aa: CASGPLGGGSTDTQYF
CDR3nt: TGTGCTAGTGGTCCCCTAGGAGGTGGAAGCACAGATACGCAGTATTTT

j_gene: TRBJ1-1
d_gene: -
v_gene: TRBV27
abundance: -
CDR3aa: CASSNRPGYTEAFF
CDR3nt: TGTGCCAGCAGTAACCGCCCCGGGTACACTGAAGCTTTCTTT

j_gene: TRBJ1-5
d_gene: -
v_gene: TRBV21-1
abundance: -
CDR3aa: CASSTRGTYQPQHF
CDR3nt: TGTGCCAGCAGCACCCGTGGGACTTATCAGCCCCAGCATTTT

j_gene: TRBJ2-4
d_gene: TRBD1
v_gene: TRBV7-2
abundance: -
CDR3aa: CASSSVPGQGRRNIQYF
CDR3nt: TGTGCCAGCAGCTCAGTCCCGGGACAGGGACGGAGAAACATTCAGTACTTC

j_gene: TRBJ1-4
d_gene: -
v_gene: TRBV19
abundance: -
CDR3aa: CASSTAGGLTNEKLFF
CDR3nt: TGTGCCAGTAGTACCGCCGGGGGGTTGACTAATGAAAAACTGTTTTTT

j_gene: TRBJ2-7
d_gene: -
v_gene: TRBV30
abundance: -
CDR3aa: CAWSVARGIRGEQYF
CDR3nt: TGTGCCTGGAGTGTAGCTCGGGGGATTCGTGGCGAGCAGTACTTC

j_gene: TRBJ1-4
d_gene: -
v_gene: TRBV18
abundance: -
CDR3aa: CASSRGVEAEKLFF
CDR3nt: TGTGCCAGCTCACGAGGAGTAGAGGCTGAAAAACTGTTTTTT

j_gene: TRBJ1-3
d_gene: -
v_gene: TRBV5-1
abundance: -
CDR3aa: CASSLGASNSGNTIYF
CDR3nt: TGCGCCAGCAGCTTGGGGGCGTCAAACTCTGGAAACACCATATATTTT

j_gene: TRBJ1-5
d_gene: -
v_gene: TRBV28
abundance: few
CDR3aa: CASSRGPSVVQPQHF
CDR3nt: TGTGCCAGCAGTCGAGGGCCCTCGGTAGTTCAGCCCCAGCATTTT

j_gene: TRBJ2-3
d_gene: -
v_gene: TRBV7-9
abundance: -
CDR3aa: CASSLGVASGTDTQYF
CDR3nt: TGTGCCAGCAGCTTAGGTGTTGCTAGCGGCACAGATACGCAGTATTTT

j_gene: TRBJ2-7
d_gene: TRBD1
v_gene: TRBV7-8
abundance: once
CDR3aa: CASSLPPGQGPNEQYF
CDR3nt: TGTGCCAGCAGCTTGCCGCCGGGACAGGGTCCAAACGAGCAGTACTTC

j_gene: TRBJ2-7
d_gene: TRBD2
v_gene: TRBV7-9
abundance: once
CDR3aa: CASSFLVGGTYEQYF
CDR3nt: TGTGCCAGCAGCTTCCTAGTGGGAGGGACCTACGAGCAGTACTTC

j_gene: TRBJ2-6
d_gene: -
v_gene: TRBV10-3
abundance: -
CDR3aa: CAISESKGRSPSGANVLTF
CDR3nt: TGTGCCATCAGTGAGTCGAAGGGGCGTTCCCCCTCTGGGGCCAACGTCCTGACTTTC

j_gene: TRBJ2-5
d_gene: TRBD2
v_gene: TRBV18
abundance: -
CDR3aa: CASSPDLLAGELYQETQYF
CDR3nt: TGTGCCAGCTCACCAGACCTCCTAGCGGGAGAACTGTACCAAGAGACCCAGTACTTC

j_gene: TRBJ1-1
d_gene: TRBD1
v_gene: TRBV19
abundance: -
CDR3aa: CASSIGRGLLNTEAFF
CDR3nt: TGTGCCAGTAGTATAGGAAGGGGGCTTTTGAACACTGAAGCTTTCTTT

j_gene: TRBJ2-7
d_gene: TRBD1
v_gene: TRBV6-2/TRBV6-3
abundance: few
CDR3aa: CASSPTGYYEQYF
CDR3nt: TGTGCCAGCAGCCCGACAGGGTACTACGAGCAGTACTTC

j_gene: TRBJ2-7
d_gene: TRBD1
v_gene: TRBV10-3
abundance: -
CDR3aa: CAIHRDSHYEQYF
CDR3nt: TGTGCCATCCACCGGGACAGCCACTACGAGCAGTACTTC

j_gene: TRBJ1-1
d_gene: -
v_gene: TRBV7-3
abundance: -
CDR3aa: CASSFQGESTEAFF
CDR3nt: TGTGCCAGCAGCTTTCAGGGCGAAAGCACTGAAGCTTTCTTT

j_gene: TRBJ2-2
d_gene: TRBD2
v_gene: TRBV11-2
abundance: -
CDR3aa: CASSLSLLRASGSIGELFF
CDR3nt: TGTGCCAGCAGCTTAAGTCTTCTCAGGGCTAGCGGGTCCATTGGGGAGCTGTTTTTT

j_gene: TRBJ2-3
d_gene: TRBD2
v_gene: TRBV2
abundance: once
CDR3aa: CASHWTSGSDTQYF
CDR3nt: TGTGCCAGCCACTGGACTAGCGGTTCAGATACGCAGTATTTT

j_gene: TRBJ2-3
d_gene: -
v_gene: TRBV14
abundance: -
CDR3aa: CASSQDRGPRTDTQYF
CDR3nt: TGTGCCAGCAGCCAAGATAGAGGGCCGCGCACAGATACGCAGTATTTT

j_gene: TRBJ2-1
d_gene: -
v_gene: TRBV19
abundance: -
CDR3aa: CASSPGTWGNNEQFF
CDR3nt: TGTGCCAGTAGTCCCGGGACTTGGGGGAACAATGAGCAGTTCTTC

j_gene: TRBJ1-2
d_gene: -
v_gene: TRBV6-1
abundance: once
CDR3aa: CASSESARGRGRGYTF
CDR3nt: TGTGCCAGCAGTGAATCAGCAAGGGGGAGGGGAAGGGGCTACACCTTC